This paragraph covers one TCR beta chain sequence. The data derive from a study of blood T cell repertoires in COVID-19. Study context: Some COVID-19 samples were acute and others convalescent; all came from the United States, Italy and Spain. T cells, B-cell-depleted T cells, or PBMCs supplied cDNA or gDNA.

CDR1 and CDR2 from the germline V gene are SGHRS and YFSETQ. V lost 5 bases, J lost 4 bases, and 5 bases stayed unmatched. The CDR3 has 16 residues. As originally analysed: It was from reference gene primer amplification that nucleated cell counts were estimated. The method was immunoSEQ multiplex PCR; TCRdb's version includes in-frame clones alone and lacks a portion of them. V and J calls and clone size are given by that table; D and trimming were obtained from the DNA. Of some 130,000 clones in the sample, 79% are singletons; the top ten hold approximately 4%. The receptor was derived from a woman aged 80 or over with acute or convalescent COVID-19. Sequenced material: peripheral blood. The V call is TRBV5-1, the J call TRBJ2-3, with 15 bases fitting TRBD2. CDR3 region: CASSTGTSGGSDTQYF. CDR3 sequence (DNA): TGCGCCAGCAGTACCGGGACTAGCGGGGGGTCAGATACGCAGTATTTT.